A selection of T cell receptor beta chains follows, all from one sample in a study of human T cells and chemical hapten exposure. TCRdb fed the RACE reads into MiXCR, producing one record per CDR3 protein. The sample holds approximately 44,000 distinct CDR3 sequences; nearly 4.5% are singletons and the top ten take about 5.8%. Sequencing used whole blood. These receptors were taken from a human donor in good health. Some clones in this sample may be carry-over from other donors' samples. The conserved cysteine and the conserved F or W are not part of the CDR3 here.

j_call v_call cdr3_aa
TRBJ2-7 TRBV20-1 SAREGWRYEQY
TRBJ2-1 TRBV28 ASSPPGRPANEQF
TRBJ1-1 TRBV9 ASSSGLRGLNTEAF
TRBJ2-7 TRBV29-1 SVKQGAAEGEQY
TRBJ1-6 TRBV6-6 ASSYAGGRDSPLH
TRBJ1-5 TRBV7-2 ASSLGGIGPQH
TRBJ2-5 TRBV7-9 ASRPDSLQETQY
TRBJ1-5 TRBV5-6 ASTKTPHTGYSNQPQH
TRBJ1-2 TRBV28 GTEGDGYT
TRBJ1-6 TRBV12-3/TRBV12-4 ASSSRTGASSPLH
TRBJ2-4 TRBV7-7 ASSLGLLAVIAKNIQY
TRBJ2-3 TRBV4-1 ASSQVGSGHATDTQY
TRBJ2-7 TRBV7-9 ASSLPSRREQY
TRBJ2-7 TRBV4-2 ASSVGTLRGEQY
TRBJ2-3 TRBV7-2 ASSFDGVSTDTQY
TRBJ1-1 TRBV28 ASSLGAIAEAF
TRBJ2-1 TRBV27 ASSWGPSEQF
TRBJ2-1 TRBV27 ASSLLGTEGIHEQF
TRBJ2-7 TRBV6-5 ASSRTSGWDEQY
TRBJ2-5 TRBV30 AWSVGQTQY
TRBJ2-7 TRBV5-1 ASSFNQGVAY
TRBJ1-4 TRBV9 ASSANTGTPEEKLF